The subject of this entry is one TCR beta chain. The patients all showed relapse after autologous stem cell transplantation, while their brentuximab vedotin exposure varied. The sample is drawn from a study of PD-1 blockade in classical Hodgkin lymphoma. Per the germline V gene, CDR1 is MNHNY and CDR2 is SVGAGI (reference sequence). The V and J ends lost 0 bases and 8 bases respectively, with 13 bases between them. The CDR3 is made up of 14 amino acids. Clones were read by immunoSEQ multiplex PCR, and TCRdb kept only the in-frame ones, dropping some. The data hold tens of thousands of clones, with 87% observed a single time.

The TCR originated in a human donor with classical Hodgkin lymphoma. The specimen comprised peripheral blood mononuclear cells (PBMCs), sampled at baseline. The chain employs TRBV6-6 and TRBJ1-2; maybe TRBD1 (5 bases). The CDR3 region has the DNA TGTGCCAGCAGTTACTCGAAGTGGGGCTTGGGCTACACCTTC. The encoded protein is CASSYSKWGLGYTF.